The T cell receptor beta chain described here comes from a study of PD-1 blockade in classical Hodgkin lymphoma. Relapses following autologous stem cell transplantation were seen in all patients, with brentuximab vedotin exposure varying. This CDR3 comprises 12 residues. The germline V gene encodes CDR1 SEHNR and CDR2 FQNEAQ (reference sequence). The V gene lost 1 base and the J gene lost 8 bases, with 8 bases spanning the gap. Clones were read by immunoSEQ multiplex PCR, and TCRdb kept only the in-frame ones, dropping some. The profile shows 25,000 to 35,000 clones, about two thirds of them singletons.

J is TRBJ1-1 and V is TRBV7-9; D is unclear. The material was peripheral blood mononuclear cells (PBMCs), obtained before the second cycle of nivolumab. This TCR was sampled from a human donor with classical Hodgkin lymphoma. CDR3 region: CASSLGSWEAFF. CDR3 nucleotide sequence: TGTGCCAGCAGCTTAGGGTCCTGGGAAGCTTTCTTT.